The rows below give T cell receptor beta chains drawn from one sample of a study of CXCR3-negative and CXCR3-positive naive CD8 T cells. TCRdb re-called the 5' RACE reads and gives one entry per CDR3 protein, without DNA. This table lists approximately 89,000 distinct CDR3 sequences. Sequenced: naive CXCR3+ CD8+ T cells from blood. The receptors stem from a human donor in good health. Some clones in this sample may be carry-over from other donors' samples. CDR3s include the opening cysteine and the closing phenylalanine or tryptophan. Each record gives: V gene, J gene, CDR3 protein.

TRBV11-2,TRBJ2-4,CASSRTSGDWVAKNIQYF
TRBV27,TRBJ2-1,CATILAGGNEQFF
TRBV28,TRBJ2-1,CASSLTSENEQFF
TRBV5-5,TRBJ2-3,CASSFGEQGLSTDTQYF
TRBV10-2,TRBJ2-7,CASSEGGNLAVTKQYF
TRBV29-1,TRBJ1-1,CSQHTDLDTEAFF
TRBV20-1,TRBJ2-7,CSARGGHYEQYF
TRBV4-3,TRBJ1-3,CASSPGRISGNTIYF
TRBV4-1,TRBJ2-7,CASSQERFRGQQYF
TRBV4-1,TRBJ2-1,CASSQGPGDYNEQFF
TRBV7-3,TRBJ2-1,CASSLRFGGDEQFF
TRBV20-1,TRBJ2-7,CSASEGTSDFDEQYF
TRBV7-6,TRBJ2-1,CASSFGGGEPYNEQFF
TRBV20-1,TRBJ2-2,CSASGVNTGELFF
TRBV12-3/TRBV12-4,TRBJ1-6,CASSKGDSYNSPLHF
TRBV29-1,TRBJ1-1,CSVEDRRPEAFF
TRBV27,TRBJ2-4,CASSLSGREQYF
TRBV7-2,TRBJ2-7,CASSHRDTYEQYF
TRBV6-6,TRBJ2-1,CASSENLQGPYNEQFF
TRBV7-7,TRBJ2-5,CASSPAGADETQYF
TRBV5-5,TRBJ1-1,CASSLEIGANTEAFF
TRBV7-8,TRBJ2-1,CASSHENEQFF
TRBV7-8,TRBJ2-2,CASSLRVARDRGFSGKLFF
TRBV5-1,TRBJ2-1,CASSNARNEQFF
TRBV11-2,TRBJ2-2,CASSRRGNTGELFF
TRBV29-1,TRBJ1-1,CSVEEWGDTEAFF
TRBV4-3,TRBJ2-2,CASSQGAALGELFF
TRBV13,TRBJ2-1,CASSFTVQLAGGNEQFF
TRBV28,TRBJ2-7,CASSPIERSQYEQYF
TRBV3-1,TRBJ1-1,CASSQTGHPNTEAFF
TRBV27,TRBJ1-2,CASSNQGGPYGYTF
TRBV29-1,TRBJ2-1,CSVDDRGFHEQFF
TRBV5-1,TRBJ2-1,CASSLAGDEQFF
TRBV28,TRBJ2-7,CASSFRTGWQYF
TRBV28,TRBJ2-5,CASSYSGRSETQYF
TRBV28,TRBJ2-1,CASSLDPFPTSRYNGQFF
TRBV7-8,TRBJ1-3,CASSFSTRGSRNTIYF
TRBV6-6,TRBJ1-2,CASSFGQNYGYTF
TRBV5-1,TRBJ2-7,CASSFTGGERDEQYF
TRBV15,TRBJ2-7,CATRRGQVSYEQYF
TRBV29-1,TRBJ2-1,CSVEFSSGINNEQFF
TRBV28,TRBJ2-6,CASSSMVLVPTANVLTF
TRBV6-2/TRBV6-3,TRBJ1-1,CASSPLQGNTEAFF
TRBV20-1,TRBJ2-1,CSARDVAGGDNEQFF
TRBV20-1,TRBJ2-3,CSARDKREGRGDTQYF
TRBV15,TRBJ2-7,CATSRATQTYEQYF
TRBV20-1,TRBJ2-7,CSAANREPYEQYF
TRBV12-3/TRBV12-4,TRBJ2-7,CASSLIGGAHEQYF
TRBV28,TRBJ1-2,CASSSHYGYTF
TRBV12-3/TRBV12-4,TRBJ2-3,CASSFRGAIFTDTQYF
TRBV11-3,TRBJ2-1,CASSSTSTSGRKEQFF
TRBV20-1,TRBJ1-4,CSAPDISSEKLFF